This T cell receptor beta chain was retrieved from a study of blood T cells in healthy people across ages. Study overall: Every two T cells gave about one barcoded beta molecule via template switching.

Of note for this clonotype: The antigen is not known.

Germline V gene sequence: CDR1 SGDLS, CDR2 YYNGEE. V was shortened by 7 bases and J by 0 bases, with 11 bases between the two germline ends. This CDR3 is 14 amino acids long. Findings and caveats of the study: As age increased, TCR beta diversity per million T cells fell in a roughly linear fashion.

For the second PCR, which ran for about 6 to 11 cycles, a sample-barcoded 5' primer and a J-beta primer mix were used. TCRdb fed the 5' RACE reads into MiXCR, producing one record per CDR3 protein. The sample holds some 550,000 distinct CDR3 sequences, about 45% seen once. Sequencing was carried out using blood. This chain joins TRBV9 and TRBJ2-1, with D possibly TRBD2 on 6 matching bases. This TCR was sampled from a man of 80 years or more in good health. CDR3 coding DNA: TGTGCCAGCCAGCCCGGGAGCTCCTACAATGAGCAGTTCTTC. Protein: CASQPGSSYNEQFF.